The present T cell receptor beta chain was sequenced within a study of T cells in Graves' hyperthyroidism and ophthalmopathy. The CDR3 runs to 16 residues. The ends were cut back, 4 bases at V and 5 bases at J, with 20 bases in the middle. Germline V gene sequence: CDR1 SGHDN, CDR2 FVKESK. RNA transcripts gave rise to amplified TCR beta CDR3 regions. TCR CDR3 underwent first-round RT-PCR with the HTBI primer set. TCRdb reprocessed the multiplex PCR reads with MiXCR, giving one entry per CDR3 protein. The table has some 300,000 distinct CDR3 sequences, around 20% seen once. This receptor was obtained from a man aged 50 or older with Graves' ophthalmopathy. The specimen sequenced was blood. This chain links TRBV14 with TRBJ2-5; perhaps D is TRBD1 or TRBD2 (5 bases each). The CDR3 DNA sequence: TGTGCCAGCAGCCTACCGACTGGGGGAGCATTTGAGACCCAGTACTTC. Translating gives CASSLPTGGAFETQYF.